The 8 T cell receptor beta chains in this list originate from one sample, sequenced in a study of T cells in Graves' hyperthyroidism and ophthalmopathy. Amplification of TCR beta CDR3 regions was performed using RNA transcripts as template. The study used the HTBI primer set for a first-round RT-PCR of the TCR CDR3. Using its own MiXCR run on the multiplex PCR reads, TCRdb lists one record per CDR3 protein. The sample holds about 480,000 distinct CDR3 sequences, approximately 15% seen once. The sample taken for sequencing was blood. The origin of the receptors is a woman aged 18-29 years with Graves' hyperthyroidism.

This clonotype was recorded many times. This chain links TRBV20-1 with TRBJ2-7, with 7 bases aligning to TRBD1. CDR1 and CDR2 from the germline V gene are DFQATT and SNEGSKA (reference sequence). The trim removed 6 bases at V and 6 bases at J, leaving 5 bases unmatched. The CDR3 is made up of 11 amino acids. The CDR3 sequence is CSAGTDPEQYF. The CDR3 DNA reads TGCAGTGCAGGGACAGACCCCGAGCAGTACTTC.

This clonotype has just a few counts. The genes are TRBV20-1 and TRBJ1-1; D perhaps matches TRBD1 (6 bases). V dropped 3 bases and J dropped 5 bases, with 22 bases sitting between them. Germline lookup yields CDR1 DFQATT and CDR2 SNEGSKA (reference sequence). The CDR3 is made up of 16 amino acids. CDR3 in DNA: TGCAGTGCTAGTATGGCAGGGGAGTCTTTTCCTACTGAAGCTTTCTTT. Translating gives CSASMAGESFPTEAFF.

This clonotype was picked up many times. The gene calls are TRBV20-1 and TRBJ2-3; D might be TRBD1 (5 bases). Germline V gene data show CDR1 as DFQATT and CDR2 as SNEGSKA (reference sequence). V dropped 5 bases and J dropped 11 bases, with 14 bases sitting between them. The CDR3 extends over 11 amino acids. In DNA form, the CDR3 reads TGCAGTGCTCCGCGACAGCCAGGGCAGTATTTT. Residues: CSAPRQPGQYF.

This clonotype occurred many times. The rearrangement joins TRBV6-5 to TRBJ2-7, with D possibly being TRBD2 (6 bases). V was pared by 2 bases and J by 6 bases, with 17 bases between. The CDR3 contains 15 residues. The V gene's germline CDR1 is MNHEY and CDR2 SVGAGI. DNA for the CDR3: TGTGCCAGCAGTTACGGAGCGGGTGGGGCGGGCGAGCAGTACTTC. Residues: CASSYGAGGAGEQYF.

This clonotype occurred many times. The gene calls are TRBV9 and TRBJ2-7; 8 bases fit TRBD2. The CDR3 runs 15 residues. With 0 bases clipped from V and 2 bases from J, the junction kept 4 bases outside the gene matches. Per germline, CDR1 SGDLS and CDR2 YYNGEE. As DNA, the CDR3 is TGTGCCAGCAGCGTAGCGAGCGGGAGCACCTACGAGCAGTACTTC. Translated, it gives CASSVASGSTYEQYF.

This clonotype occurred many times. CDR3 sequence reads: CAGVETGGLGGYGYTF. In DNA, the CDR3 is TGTGCCGGAGTAGAGACAGGGGGCCTCGGCGGCTATGGCTACACCTTC. The chain links TRBV19 to TRBJ1-2; 10 bases fit TRBD1. Germline V lookup: CDR1 LNHDA, CDR2 SQIVND (reference sequence). After removal of 11 bases from V and 4 bases from J, the junction contained 16 bases not matched to a gene. This CDR3 comprises 16 residues.

The chain combines TRBV28 with TRBJ1-5, with D unclear. V was cut by 9 bases and J by 11 bases, with 17 bases left in between. Germline-derived CDR1 and CDR2 are MDHEN and SYDVKM. The CDR3 runs 12 residues. The CDR3 DNA reads as TGTGCCAGTCATGACGGTGGAAGAGCCCAGCATTTT. Encoded protein: CASHDGGRAQHF.

This clonotype came up many times. V gene TRBV7-9 combines with J gene TRBJ2-1; the match to TRBD2 covers 13 bases. With V trimmed by 2 bases and J by 8 bases, 9 bases remained unmatched. The CDR3 covers 17 residues. Germline V gene lookup returns CDR1 SEHNR and CDR2 FQNEAQ (reference sequence). The CDR3 loop is CASSLSGLAGVDDEQFF. CDR3 in DNA: TGTGCCAGCAGCTTATCCGGACTAGCGGGAGTTGACGATGAGCAGTTCTTC.